These 3 T cell receptor beta chains share one sample of origin, sequenced in a study of blood T cell repertoires in COVID-19. Assay used: immunoSEQ multiplex PCR; TCRdb lists only in-frame clones, some missing. Of 250,000 to 350,000 clones in the sample, approximately 88% were seen once. Sequencing used peripheral blood. These receptors were obtained from a woman aged 25 to 39 who had recovered from COVID-19.

J is TRBJ1-1 and V is TRBV5-1, with a possible D match to TRBD1 (6 bases). The V gene's germline CDR1 is SGHRS and CDR2 YFSETQ. Deletions cut 0 bases from V and 0 bases from J, with 12 bases between. The length of the CDR3 is 16 residues. CDR3 in DNA: TGCGCCAGCAGCTTGGCCCCCGGGACATTGAACACTGAAGCTTTCTTT. Translating gives CASSLAPGTLNTEAFF.

A remark on this clone: The identical CDR3 is also encoded by other nucleotide sequences in the sample. V usage is TRBV28 and J usage is TRBJ2-7; D gene ambiguous. This CDR3 is built from 12 residues. Trimming took off 1 base at V and 4 bases at J, with 5 bases between the two ends. Germline V lookup: CDR1 MDHEN, CDR2 SYDVKM. CDR3 amino acids: CASSLSRYEQYF. The CDR3 coding sequence is TGTGCCAGCAGTTTATCCAGGTACGAGCAGTACTTC.

V is TRBV7-2 and J is TRBJ1-3, with D possibly TRBD1 on 5 matching bases. The CDR3 runs to 16 residues. Trimming removed 1 base at V and 0 bases at J, with 10 bases between. Germline V gene sequence: CDR1 SGHTA, CDR2 FQGNSA. CDR3 amino acids: CASSLVRGGSGNTIYF. In DNA form, the CDR3 reads TGTGCCAGCAGCTTAGTACGGGGGGGCTCTGGAAACACCATATATTTT.